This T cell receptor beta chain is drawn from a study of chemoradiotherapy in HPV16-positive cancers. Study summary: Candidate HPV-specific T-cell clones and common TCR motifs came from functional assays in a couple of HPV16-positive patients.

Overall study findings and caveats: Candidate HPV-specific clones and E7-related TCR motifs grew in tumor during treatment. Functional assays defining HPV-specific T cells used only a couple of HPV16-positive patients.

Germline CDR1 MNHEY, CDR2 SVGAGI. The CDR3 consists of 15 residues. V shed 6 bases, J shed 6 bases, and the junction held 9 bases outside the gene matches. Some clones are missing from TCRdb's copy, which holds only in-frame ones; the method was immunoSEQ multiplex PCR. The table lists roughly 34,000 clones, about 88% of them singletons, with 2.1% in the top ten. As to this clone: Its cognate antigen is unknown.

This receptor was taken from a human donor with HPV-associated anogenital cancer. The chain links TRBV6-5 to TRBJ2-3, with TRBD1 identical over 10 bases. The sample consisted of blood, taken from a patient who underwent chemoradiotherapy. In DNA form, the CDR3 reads TGTGCCAGCAGCGGCCCCGGGACAGGGGTGGATACGCAGTATTTT. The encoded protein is CASSGPGTGVDTQYF.